Detailed here is one T cell receptor beta chain. This specimen comes from a study of blood T cell repertoires in COVID-19. Study overall: Spain, Italy and the United States supplied samples that represented acute and convalescent COVID-19.

Original handling: Estimated nucleated cell counts came from reference gene primer amplification. Profiled with immunoSEQ multiplex PCR; TCRdb holds only in-frame clones, not every one. The V and J calls and clone size are taken from that table; D and trimming were inferred from the DNA. This table has roughly 250,000 clones, approximately 80% appearing once. Sequencing used peripheral blood. The TCR originated in a woman aged 80 or over with acute or convalescent COVID-19.

This CDR3 reads CASSHIGTGVYEQYF. The DNA of the CDR3 is TGTGCCAGCAGCCATATAGGAACAGGGGTCTACGAGCAGTACTTC. The chain joins TRBV4-2 to TRBJ2-7, with 7 bases aligning to TRBD1. The CDR3 extends over 15 amino acids. J was trimmed by 3 bases and V by 3 bases; bases with no gene match: 8. Germline assignment: CDR1 LGHNA and CDR2 YNFKEQ.